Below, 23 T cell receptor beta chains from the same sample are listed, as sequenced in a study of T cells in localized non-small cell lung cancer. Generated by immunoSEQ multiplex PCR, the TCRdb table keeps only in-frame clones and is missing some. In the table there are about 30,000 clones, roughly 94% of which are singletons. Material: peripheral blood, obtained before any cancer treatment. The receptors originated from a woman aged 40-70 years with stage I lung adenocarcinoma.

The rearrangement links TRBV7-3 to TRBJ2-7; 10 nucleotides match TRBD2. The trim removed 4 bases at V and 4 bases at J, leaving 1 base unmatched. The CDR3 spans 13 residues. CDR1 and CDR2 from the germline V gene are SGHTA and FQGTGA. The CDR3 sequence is CASSWTSGYEQYF. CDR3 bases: TGTGCCAGCAGCTGGACTAGCGGATACGAGCAGTACTTC.

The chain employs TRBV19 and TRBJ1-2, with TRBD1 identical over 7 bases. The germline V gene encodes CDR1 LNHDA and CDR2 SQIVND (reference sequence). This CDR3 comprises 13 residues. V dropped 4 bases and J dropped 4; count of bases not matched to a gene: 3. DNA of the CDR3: TGTGCCAGTAGTACGGGACAGCTCTATGGCTACACCTTC. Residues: CASSTGQLYGYTF.

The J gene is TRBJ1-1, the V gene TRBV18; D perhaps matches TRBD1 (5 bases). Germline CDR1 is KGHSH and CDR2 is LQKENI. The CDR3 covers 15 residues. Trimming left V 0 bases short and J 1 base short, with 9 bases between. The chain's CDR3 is CASSPPDRRNTEAFF. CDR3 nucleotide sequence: TGTGCCAGCTCACCACCCGACAGAAGGAACACTGAAGCTTTCTTT.

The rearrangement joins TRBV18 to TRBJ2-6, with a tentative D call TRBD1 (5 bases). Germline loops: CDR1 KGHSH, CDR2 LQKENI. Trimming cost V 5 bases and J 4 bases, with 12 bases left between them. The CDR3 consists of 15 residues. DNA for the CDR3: TGTGCCAGCTCAACGCAGGGTTCAGGGGCCAACGTCCTGACTTTC. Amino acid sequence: CASSTQGSGANVLTF. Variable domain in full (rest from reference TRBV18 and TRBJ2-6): NAGVMQNPRHLVRRRGQEARLRCSPMKGHSHVYWYRQLPEEGLKFMVYLQKENIIDESGMPKERFSAEFPKEGPSILRIQQVVRGDSAAYFCASSTQGSGANVLTFGAGSRLTVL.

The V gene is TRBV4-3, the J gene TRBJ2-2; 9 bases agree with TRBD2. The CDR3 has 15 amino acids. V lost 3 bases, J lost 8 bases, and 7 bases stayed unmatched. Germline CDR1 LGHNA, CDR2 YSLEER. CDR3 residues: CASSHAGGPQGELFF. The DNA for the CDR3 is TGCGCCAGCAGCCATGCGGGAGGGCCGCAAGGGGAGCTGTTTTTT.

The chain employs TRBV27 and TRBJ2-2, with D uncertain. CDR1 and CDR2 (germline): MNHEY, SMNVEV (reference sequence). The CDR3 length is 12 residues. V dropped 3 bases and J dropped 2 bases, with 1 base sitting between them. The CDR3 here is CASSFNTGELFF. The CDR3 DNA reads TGTGCCAGCAGTTTTAACACCGGGGAGCTGTTTTTT.

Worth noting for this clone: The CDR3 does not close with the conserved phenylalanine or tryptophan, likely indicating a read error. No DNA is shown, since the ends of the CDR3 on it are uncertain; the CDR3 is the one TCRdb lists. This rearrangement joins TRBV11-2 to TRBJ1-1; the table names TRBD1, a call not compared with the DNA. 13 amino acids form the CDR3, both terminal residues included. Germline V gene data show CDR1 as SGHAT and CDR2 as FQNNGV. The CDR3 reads CASEGNLQGRPRV.

The CDR3 loop reads CASSWASSEQYF. The CDR3 nucleotides are TGTGCCAGCAGCTGGGCTAGCAGCGAGCAGTACTTC. The chain couples TRBV5-4 to TRBJ2-7, with D possibly being TRBD2 (5 bases). CDR3 length: 12 residues. Trimming took 3 bases from V and 6 from J, leaving 10 bases between them. CDR1 is SGHNT, CDR2 YYREEE, per germline (reference sequence).

The CDR3 nucleotides read TGTGCCAGCTCACCACAAGAAGCAAACACTGAAGCTTTCTTT. Translated, it gives CASSPQEANTEAFF. This rearrangement joins TRBV18 to TRBJ1-1; D not certain. The germline V and J ends were trimmed by 1 base and 2 bases, with 8 bases remaining between them. The CDR3 contains 14 residues. Germline values: CDR1 KGHSH, CDR2 LQKENI.

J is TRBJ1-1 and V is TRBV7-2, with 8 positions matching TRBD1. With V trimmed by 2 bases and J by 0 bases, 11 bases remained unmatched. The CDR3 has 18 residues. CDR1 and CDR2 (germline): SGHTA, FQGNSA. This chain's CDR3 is CASSLTPRDRKVNTEAFF. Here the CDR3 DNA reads TGTGCCAGCAGCTTAACCCCCCGGGACAGGAAAGTGAACACTGAAGCTTTCTTT. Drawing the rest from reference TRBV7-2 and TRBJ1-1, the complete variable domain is GAGVSQSPSNKVTEKGKDVELRCDPISGHTALYWYRQSLGQGLEFLIYFQGNSAPDKSGLPSDRFSAERTGGSVSTLTIQRTQQEDSAVYLCASSLTPRDRKVNTEAFFGQGTRLTVV.

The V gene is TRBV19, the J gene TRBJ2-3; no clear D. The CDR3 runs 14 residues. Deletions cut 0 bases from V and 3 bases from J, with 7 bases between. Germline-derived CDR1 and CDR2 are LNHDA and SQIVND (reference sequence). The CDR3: CASSIDRRTDTQYF. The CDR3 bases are TGTGCCAGTAGTATAGATCGGCGGACAGATACGCAGTATTTT.

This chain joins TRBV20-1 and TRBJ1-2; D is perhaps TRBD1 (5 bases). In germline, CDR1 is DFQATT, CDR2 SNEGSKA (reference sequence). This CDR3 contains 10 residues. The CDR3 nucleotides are TGCAGCAGTGGGGGGGGTGGCTACACCTTC. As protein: CSSGGGGYTF.

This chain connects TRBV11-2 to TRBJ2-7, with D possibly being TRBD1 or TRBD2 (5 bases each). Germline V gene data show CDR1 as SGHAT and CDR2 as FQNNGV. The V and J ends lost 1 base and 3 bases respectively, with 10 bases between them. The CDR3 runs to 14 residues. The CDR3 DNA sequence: TGTGCCAGCAGCTTAGGGGGACCCATCTACGAGCAGTACTTC. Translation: CASSLGGPIYEQYF.

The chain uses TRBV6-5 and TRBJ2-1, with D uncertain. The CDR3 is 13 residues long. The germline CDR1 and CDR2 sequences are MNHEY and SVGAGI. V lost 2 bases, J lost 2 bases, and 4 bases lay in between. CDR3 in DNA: TGTGCCAGCAGTTACCAGCCCTACAATGAGCAGTTCTTC. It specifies CASSYQPYNEQFF.

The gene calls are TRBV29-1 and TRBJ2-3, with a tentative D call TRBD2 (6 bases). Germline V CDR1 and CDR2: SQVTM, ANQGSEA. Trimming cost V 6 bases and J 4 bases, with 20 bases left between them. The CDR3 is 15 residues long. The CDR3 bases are TGCAGCGTGGGGGATAGCGGAGGTGGCCCAGATACGCAGTATTTT. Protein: CSVGDSGGGPDTQYF.

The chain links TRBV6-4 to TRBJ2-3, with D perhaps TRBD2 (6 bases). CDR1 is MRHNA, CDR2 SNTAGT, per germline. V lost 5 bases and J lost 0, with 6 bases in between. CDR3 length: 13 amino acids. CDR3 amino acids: CASSSGSTDTQYF. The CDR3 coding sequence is TGTGCCAGCAGTAGCGGGAGCACAGATACGCAGTATTTT.

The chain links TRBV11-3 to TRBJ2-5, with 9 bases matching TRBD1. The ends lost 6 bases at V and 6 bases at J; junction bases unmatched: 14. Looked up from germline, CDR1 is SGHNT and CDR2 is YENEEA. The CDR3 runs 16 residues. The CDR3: CASRRTGTGSMQTQYF. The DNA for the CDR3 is TGTGCCAGCAGGAGGACCGGGACAGGGAGTATGCAGACCCAGTACTTC.

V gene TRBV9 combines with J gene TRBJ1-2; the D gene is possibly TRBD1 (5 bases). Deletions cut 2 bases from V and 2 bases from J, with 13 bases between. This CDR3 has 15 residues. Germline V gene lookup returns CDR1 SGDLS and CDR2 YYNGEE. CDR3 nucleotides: TGTGCCAGCAGCGTGGGACTGATTGAAAACTATGGCTACACCTTC. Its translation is CASSVGLIENYGYTF.

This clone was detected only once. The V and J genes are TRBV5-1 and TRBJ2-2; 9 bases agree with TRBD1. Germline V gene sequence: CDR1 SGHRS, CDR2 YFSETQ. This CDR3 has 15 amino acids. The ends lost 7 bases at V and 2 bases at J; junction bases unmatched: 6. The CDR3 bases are TGCGCCAGCGGGACAGGGCAAGCAAACACCGGGGAGCTGTTTTTT. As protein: CASGTGQANTGELFF.

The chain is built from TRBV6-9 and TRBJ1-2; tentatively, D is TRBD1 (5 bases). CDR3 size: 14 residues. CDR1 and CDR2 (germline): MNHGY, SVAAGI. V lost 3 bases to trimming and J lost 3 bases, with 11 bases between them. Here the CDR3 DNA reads TGTGCCAGCAGTTACAGGGAACGGGACTATGGCTACACCTTC. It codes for CASSYRERDYGYTF.

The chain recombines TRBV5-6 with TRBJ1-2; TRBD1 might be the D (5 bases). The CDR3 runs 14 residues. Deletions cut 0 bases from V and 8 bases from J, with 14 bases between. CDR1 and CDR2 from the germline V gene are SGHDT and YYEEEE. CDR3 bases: TGTGCCAGCAGCTTGGGATGGCAGGGAGGGGGCTACACCTTC. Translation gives CASSLGWQGGGYTF.

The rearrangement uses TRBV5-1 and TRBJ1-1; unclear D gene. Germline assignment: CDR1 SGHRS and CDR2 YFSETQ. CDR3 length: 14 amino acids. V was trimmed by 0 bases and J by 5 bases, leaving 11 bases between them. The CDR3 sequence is CASSLGAGGTEAFF. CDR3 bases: TGCGCCAGCAGCTTGGGGGCAGGAGGTACTGAAGCTTTCTTT.

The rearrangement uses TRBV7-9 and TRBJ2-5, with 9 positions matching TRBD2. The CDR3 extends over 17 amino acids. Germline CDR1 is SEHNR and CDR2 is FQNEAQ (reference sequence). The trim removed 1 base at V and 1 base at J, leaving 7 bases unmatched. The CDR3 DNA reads TGTGCCAGCAGCTTAGGGGTGGTAGCGGGAGCCCAAGAGACCCAGTACTTC. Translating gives CASSLGVVAGAQETQYF.